Each of the 20 T cell receptor beta chains below was sequenced from the same sample in a study of blood T cell repertoires in COVID-19. Assay: immunoSEQ multiplex PCR; the TCRdb copy retains only in-frame clones and omits some. In the table there are 47,000 or so clones, roughly 82% of which are singletons. Specimen: peripheral blood. The receptors shown here come from a woman aged 55-70 years with acute or convalescent COVID-19.

The chain is built from TRBV6-5 and TRBJ2-7, with D hard to call. V shed 2 bases and J shed 0 bases, with 8 bases lying between them. Germline assignment: CDR1 MNHEY and CDR2 SVGAGI. The CDR3 covers 14 residues. CDR3 sequence: CASSYGQDSYEQYF. The CDR3 DNA sequence: TGTGCCAGCAGTTACGGGCAAGACTCCTACGAGCAGTACTTC.

Notes on this clone: An end of the junction does not agree with germline; a read error may underlie this. CDR3 sequence (DNA): TGCGCCCGCAGCTGGGGGGGGAGGACCTATTCTCCCTACAATGAGCAGTTCTTC. It encodes CARSWGGRTYSPYNEQFF. This sequence joins TRBV5-1 and TRBJ2-1, with 7 bases aligning to TRBD2. The germline gives CDR1 SGHRS, CDR2 YFSETQ. The CDR3 loop spans 18 amino acids. The full variable domain, with the rest looked up from reference TRBV5-1 and TRBJ2-1, is KAGVTQTPRYLIKTRGQQVTLSCSPISGHRSVSWYQQTPGQGLQFLFEYFSETQRNKGNFPGRFSGRQFSNSRSEMNVSTLELGDSALYLCARSWGGRTYSPYNEQFFGPGTRLTVL.

V is TRBV7-9 and J is TRBJ1-2; D is perhaps TRBD1 (5 bases). The V end was cut by 7 bases, the J end by 2 bases, with 17 bases between. The length of the CDR3 is 15 residues. Germline CDR1 reads SEHNR; CDR2 reads FQNEAQ (reference sequence). CDR3 DNA sequence: TGTGCCAGCACCCGGGCGGGGGGGGACAACTATGGCTACACCTTC. The encoded protein is CASTRAGGDNYGYTF. Based on the CDR3 plus reference TRBV7-9 and TRBJ1-2, the full variable domain is DTGVSQNPRHKITKRGQNVTFRCDPISEHNRLYWYRQTLGQGPEFLTYFQNEAQLEKSRLLSDRFSAERPKGSFSTLEIQRTEQGDSAMYLCASTRAGGDNYGYTFGSGTRLTVV.

The chain combines TRBV7-9 with TRBJ2-1; TRBD2 matches at 14 bases. Germline V gene data show CDR1 as SEHNR and CDR2 as FQNEAQ (reference sequence). This CDR3 region has 18 residues. V lost 5 bases and J lost 0; bases outside the gene matches: 6. The CDR3 here is CASSAWTSGRSSYNEQFF. As DNA, the CDR3 is TGTGCCAGCAGCGCCTGGACTAGCGGGAGGAGCTCCTACAATGAGCAGTTCTTC.

The chain combines TRBV28 with TRBJ1-4, with TRBD1 as a possible D gene (5 bases). The CDR3 totals 15 residues. Trimming removed 5 bases from V and 10 bases from J, with 20 bases in between. Germline values: CDR1 MDHEN, CDR2 SYDVKM. The CDR3 region is CASSIRGGVTTKLFF. The CDR3 DNA is TGTGCCAGCAGTATCCGGGGGGGGGTCACGACAAAACTGTTTTTT.

The chain couples TRBV30 to TRBJ2-1; D not resolved. From germline, CDR1 is GTSNPN and CDR2 SVGIG (reference sequence). The CDR3 extends over 13 amino acids. The V and J ends lost 1 base and 7 bases respectively, with 11 bases between them. CDR3 DNA sequence: TGTGCCTGGAGTGGCGCCTTGAAGAATGAGCAGTTCTTC. Translation gives CAWSGALKNEQFF.

The rearrangement links TRBV24-1 to TRBJ2-3, with 11 bases aligning to TRBD2. Per the germline V gene, CDR1 is KGHDR and CDR2 is SFDVKD. The CDR3 is 16 residues long. The trim removed 3 bases at V and 2 bases at J, leaving 3 bases unmatched. CDR3 in amino acids: CATSDTSGSPTDTQYF. The CDR3 DNA reads TGTGCCACCAGTGATACTAGCGGGAGTCCCACAGATACGCAGTATTTT.

The rearrangement uses TRBV5-1 and TRBJ1-4; 10 bases match TRBD1. This CDR3 has 14 amino acids. CDR1 is SGHRS and CDR2 is YFSETQ in the germline V gene. V lost 5 bases and J lost 10; bases outside the gene matches: 8. In nucleotides, the CDR3 is TGCGCCAGCAGACCCGGGACAGGGGTTGGAAAACTGTTTTTT. Translated, it gives CASRPGTGVGKLFF.

The chain is built from TRBV5-8 and TRBJ1-1, with a weak D call TRBD1 (5 bases). V shed 1 base and J shed 12 bases, with 10 bases lying between them. This CDR3 region has 11 residues. Germline V gene sequence: CDR1 SGHTS, CDR2 YDEGEE. CDR3 loop: CASSLFGATFF. CDR3 nucleotide sequence: TGTGCCAGCAGCTTGTTTGGGGCCACTTTCTTT.

The chain is built from TRBV3-1 (or the pseudogene TRBV3-2) and TRBJ2-5, with 8 bases that match TRBD2. The CDR3 has 15 amino acids. The germline CDR1 and CDR2 sequences are LGHDT and YNNKEL (reference sequence). Trimming cost V 3 bases and J 5 bases; bases outside gene matches: 8. The CDR3 sequence is CASSQTGGPLETQYF. DNA of the CDR3: TGTGCCAGCAGCCAGACGGGGGGGCCTCTTGAGACCCAGTACTTC.

The rearrangement uses TRBV24-1 and TRBJ2-3; 14 bases fit TRBD2. The ends lost 0 bases at V and 0 bases at J; junction bases unmatched: 4. Germline V gene lookup returns CDR1 KGHDR and CDR2 SFDVKD. There are 19 residues in the CDR3. The CDR3 here is CATSDLPGTSGGSTDTQYF. Here the CDR3 DNA reads TGTGCCACCAGTGATTTGCCTGGGACTAGCGGGGGTAGCACAGATACGCAGTATTTT.

CDR3 sequence: CASSQDWGFGRYEQYF. DNA of the CDR3: TGCGCCAGCAGCCAAGATTGGGGCTTCGGGAGATACGAGCAGTACTTC. The chain recombines TRBV4-1 with TRBJ2-7, with TRBD2 as a possible D gene (6 bases). CDR1 and CDR2 (germline): MGHRA, YSYEKL. Trimming removed 0 bases at V and 4 bases at J, with 16 bases between. This CDR3 is built from 16 residues.

The chain joins TRBV11-3 to TRBJ2-1; D may be TRBD1 (6 bases). The CDR3 loop spans 12 amino acids. The germline V gene has CDR1 SGHNT and CDR2 YENEEA. The germline V and J ends were trimmed by 6 bases and 8 bases, with 11 bases remaining between them. The CDR3 loop is CASSLTGYEQFF. The CDR3 coding sequence is TGTGCCAGCAGTCTAACAGGGTATGAGCAGTTCTTC. Together with reference TRBV11-3 and TRBJ2-1, the CDR3 gives the full variable domain: EAGVVQSPRYKIIEKKQPVAFWCNPISGHNTLYWYLQNLGQGPELLIRYENEEAVDDSQLPKDRFSAERLKGVDSTLKIQPAELGDSAVYLCASSLTGYEQFFGPGTRLTVL.

This chain connects TRBV19 to TRBJ1-4; D is possibly TRBD1 (6 bases). Germline lookup yields CDR1 LNHDA and CDR2 SQIVND (reference sequence). V dropped 7 bases and J dropped 2 bases, with 14 bases sitting between them. This CDR3 is built from 15 residues. This CDR3 reads CASKPLGHTNEKLFF. The CDR3 DNA follows: TGTGCCAGTAAACCCCTGGGACACACTAATGAAAAACTGTTTTTT.

This clone was observed a few times. This chain connects TRBV9 to TRBJ1-3, with no clear D. The length of the CDR3 is 15 residues. CDR1 SGDLS and CDR2 YYNGEE come from the germline V gene. The ends were cut back, 0 bases at V and 0 bases at J, with 7 bases in the middle. The CDR3 DNA reads TGTGCCAGCAGCGTAGTAGGGAGCTCTGGAAACACCATATATTTT. As protein: CASSVVGSSGNTIYF.

The chain is built from TRBV3-1 (or the pseudogene TRBV3-2) and TRBJ1-2, with TRBD1 matching 10 bases. CDR3 length equals 15 residues. V lost 5 bases to trimming and J lost 6 bases; unmatched junction nucleotides: 9. The germline V gene encodes CDR1 LGHDT and CDR2 YNNKEL (reference sequence). The CDR3 region has the DNA TGTGCCAGCAGCATATCTTGGGACAGGGGCGATGGCTACACCTTC. Amino acids: CASSISWDRGDGYTF.

The J gene is TRBJ2-5, the V gene TRBV7-8; maybe TRBD2 (6 bases). Looked up from germline, CDR1 is SGHVS and CDR2 is FQNEAQ. The CDR3 consists of 14 residues. V gave up 3 bases and J gave up 4 bases, with 12 bases separating them. CDR3 in amino acids: CASSFTSRVETQYF. As DNA, the CDR3 is TGTGCCAGCAGCTTTACTAGCCGTGTAGAGACCCAGTACTTC.

This chain links TRBV6-5 with TRBJ1-1; weak D call: TRBD1 (6 bases). This CDR3 has 13 amino acids. Germline CDR1 MNHEY, CDR2 SVGAGI. V was clipped by 5 bases and J by 4 bases, with 11 bases between them. The CDR3 loop is CASSRTDLTEAFF. The CDR3 DNA reads as TGTGCCAGCAGTCGGACAGACCTCACTGAAGCTTTCTTT.

The chain joins TRBV2 to TRBJ2-2; TRBD2 might be the D (5 bases). In germline, CDR1 is SNHLY, CDR2 FYNNEI. The germline V and J ends were trimmed by 2 bases and 4 bases, with 11 bases remaining between them. The CDR3 totals 15 residues. CDR3 region: CASSEIDYPTGELFF. CDR3 nucleotides: TGTGCCAGCAGTGAAATAGACTATCCCACCGGGGAGCTGTTTTTT. Using reference TRBV2 and TRBJ2-2 for the parts outside the CDR3, the full variable domain is EPEVTQTPSHQVTQMGQEVILRCVPISNHLYFYWYRQILGQKVEFLVSFYNNEISEKSEIFDDQFSVERPDGSNFTLKIRSTKLEDSAMYFCASSEIDYPTGELFFGEGSRLTVL.

This chain links TRBV12-3 or TRBV12-4 with TRBJ2-7, with D perhaps matching TRBD1 (5 bases). This CDR3 comprises 13 residues. Trimming removed 6 bases at V and 2 bases at J, with 11 bases between. The CDR3 region is CASSLGQTYEQYF. The CDR3 bases are TGTGCCAGCAGCCTCGGACAAACCTACGAGCAGTACTTC.